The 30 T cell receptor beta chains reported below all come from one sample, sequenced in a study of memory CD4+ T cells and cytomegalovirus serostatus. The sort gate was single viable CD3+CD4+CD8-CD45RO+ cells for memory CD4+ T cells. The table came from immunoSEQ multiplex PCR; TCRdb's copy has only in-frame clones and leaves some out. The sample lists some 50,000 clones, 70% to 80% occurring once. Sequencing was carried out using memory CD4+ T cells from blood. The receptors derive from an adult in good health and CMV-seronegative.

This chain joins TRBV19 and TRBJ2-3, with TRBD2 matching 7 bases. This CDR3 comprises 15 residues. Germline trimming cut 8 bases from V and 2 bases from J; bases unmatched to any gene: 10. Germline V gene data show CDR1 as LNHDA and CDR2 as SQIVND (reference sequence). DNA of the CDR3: TGTGCCAGTGCAGTTACTAGCGCTCTCACAGATACGCAGTATTTT. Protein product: CASAVTSALTDTQYF.

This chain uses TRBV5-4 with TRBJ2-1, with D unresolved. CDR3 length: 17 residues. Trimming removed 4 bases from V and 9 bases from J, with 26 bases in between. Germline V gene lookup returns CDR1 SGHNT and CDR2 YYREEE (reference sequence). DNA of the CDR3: TGTGCCAGCAGCCCCCCCAGCGTCGTTCGAGGATGGGGTGAGCAGTTCTTC. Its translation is CASSPPSVVRGWGEQFF.

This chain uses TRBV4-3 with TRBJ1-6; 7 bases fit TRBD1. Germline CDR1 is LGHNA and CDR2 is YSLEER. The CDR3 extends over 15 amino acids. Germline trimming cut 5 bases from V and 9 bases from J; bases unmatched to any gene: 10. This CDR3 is CASSTRQGGSSPLHF. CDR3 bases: TGCGCCAGCAGCACCCGACAGGGTGGTAGTTCACCCCTCCACTTT.

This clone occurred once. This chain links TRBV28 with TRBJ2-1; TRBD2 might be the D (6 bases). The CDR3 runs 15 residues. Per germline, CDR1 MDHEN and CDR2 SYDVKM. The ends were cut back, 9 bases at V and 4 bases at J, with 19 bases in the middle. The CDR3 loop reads CASVGYSGSYNEQFF. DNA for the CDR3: TGTGCCAGTGTGGGCTATAGCGGATCTTACAATGAGCAGTTCTTC.

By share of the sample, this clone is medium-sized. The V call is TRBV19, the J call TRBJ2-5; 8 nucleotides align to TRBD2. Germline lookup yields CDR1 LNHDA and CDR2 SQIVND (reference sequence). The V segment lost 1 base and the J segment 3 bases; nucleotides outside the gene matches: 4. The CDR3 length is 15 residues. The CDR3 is CASSIAGGAKETQYF. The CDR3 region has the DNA TGTGCCAGTAGTATAGCGGGGGGGGCGAAAGAGACCCAGTACTTC. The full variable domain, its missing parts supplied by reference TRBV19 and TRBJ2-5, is DGGITQSPKYLFRKEGQNVTLSCEQNLNHDAMYWYRQDPGQGLRLIYYSQIVNDFQKGDIAEGYSVSREKKESFPLTVTSAQKNPTAFYLCASSIAGGAKETQYFGPGTRLLVL.

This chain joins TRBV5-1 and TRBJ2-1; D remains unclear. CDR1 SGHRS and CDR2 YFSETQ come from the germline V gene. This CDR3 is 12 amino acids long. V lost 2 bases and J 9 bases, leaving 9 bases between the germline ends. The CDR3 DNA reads TGCGCCAGCAGCTTTCGGATTTCTGAGCAGTTCTTC. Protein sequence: CASSFRISEQFF.

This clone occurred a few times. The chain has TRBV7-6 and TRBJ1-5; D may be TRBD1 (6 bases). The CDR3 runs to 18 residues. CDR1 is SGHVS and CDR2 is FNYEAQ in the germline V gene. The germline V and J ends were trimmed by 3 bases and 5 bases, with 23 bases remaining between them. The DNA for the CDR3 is TGTGCCAGCAGCTTCAGGGGTGAGACACTCCTTTCTCATCAGCCCCAGCATTTT. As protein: CASSFRGETLLSHQPQHF.

The CDR3 spells CASSFGTGGYNEQFF. The CDR3 DNA follows: TGTGCCAGCAGCTTCGGGACAGGGGGATACAATGAGCAGTTCTTC. V and J are TRBV11-3 and TRBJ2-1, with 11 bases fitting TRBD1. Trimming cost V 3 bases and J 4 bases; bases outside gene matches: 2. Germline CDR1 reads SGHNT; CDR2 reads YENEEA. This CDR3 comprises 15 residues.

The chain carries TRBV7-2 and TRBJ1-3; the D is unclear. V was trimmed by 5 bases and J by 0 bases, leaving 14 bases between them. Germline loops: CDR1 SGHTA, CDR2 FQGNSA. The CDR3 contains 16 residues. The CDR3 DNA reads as TGTGCCAGCAGCCCACGGACCCAAGTCTCTGGAAACACCATATATTTT. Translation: CASSPRTQVSGNTIYF. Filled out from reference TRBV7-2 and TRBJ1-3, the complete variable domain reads GAGVSQSPSNKVTEKGKDVELRCDPISGHTALYWYRQSLGQGLEFLIYFQGNSAPDKSGLPSDRFSAERTGGSVSTLTIQRTQQEDSAVYLCASSPRTQVSGNTIYFGEGSWLTVV.

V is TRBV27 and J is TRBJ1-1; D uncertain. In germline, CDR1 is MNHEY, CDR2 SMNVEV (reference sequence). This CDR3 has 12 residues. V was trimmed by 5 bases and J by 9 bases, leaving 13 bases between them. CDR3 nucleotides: TGTGCCAGCAGTCTACTCGGGTCCCAAGCTTTCTTT. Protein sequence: CASSLLGSQAFF.

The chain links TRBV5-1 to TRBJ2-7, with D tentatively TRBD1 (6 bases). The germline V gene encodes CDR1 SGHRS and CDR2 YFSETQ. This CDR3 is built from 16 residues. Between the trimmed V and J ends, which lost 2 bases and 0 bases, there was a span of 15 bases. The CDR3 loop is CASSFRDTSSSYEQYF. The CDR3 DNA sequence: TGCGCCAGCAGCTTTAGGGACACCTCAAGCTCCTACGAGCAGTACTTC.

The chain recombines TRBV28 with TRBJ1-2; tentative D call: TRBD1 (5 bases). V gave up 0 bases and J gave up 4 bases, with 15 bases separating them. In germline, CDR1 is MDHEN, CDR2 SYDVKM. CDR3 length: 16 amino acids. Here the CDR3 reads CASSLWGQVATYGYTF. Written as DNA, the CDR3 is TGTGCCAGCAGTTTATGGGGGCAGGTGGCCACCTATGGCTACACCTTC.

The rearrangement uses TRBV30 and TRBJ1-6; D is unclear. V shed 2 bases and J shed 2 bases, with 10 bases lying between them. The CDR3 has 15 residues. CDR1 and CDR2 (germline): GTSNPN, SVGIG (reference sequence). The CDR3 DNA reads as TGTGCCTGGAGTCCTCTTTTCCCCTATAATTCACCCCTCCACTTT. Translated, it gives CAWSPLFPYNSPLHF.

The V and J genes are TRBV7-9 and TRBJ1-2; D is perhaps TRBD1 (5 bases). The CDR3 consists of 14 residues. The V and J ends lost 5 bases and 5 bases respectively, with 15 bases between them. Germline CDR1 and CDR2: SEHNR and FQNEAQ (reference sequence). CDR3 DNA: TGTGCCAGCAGCGTCGGGACGGTTACATATGGCTACACCTTC. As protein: CASSVGTVTYGYTF.

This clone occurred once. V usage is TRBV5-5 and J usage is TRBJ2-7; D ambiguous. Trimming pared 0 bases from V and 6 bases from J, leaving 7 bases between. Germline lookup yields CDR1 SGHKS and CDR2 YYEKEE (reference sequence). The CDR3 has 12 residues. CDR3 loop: CASSLAGREQYF. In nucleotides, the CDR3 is TGTGCCAGCAGCTTGGCCGGTCGCGAGCAGTACTTC.

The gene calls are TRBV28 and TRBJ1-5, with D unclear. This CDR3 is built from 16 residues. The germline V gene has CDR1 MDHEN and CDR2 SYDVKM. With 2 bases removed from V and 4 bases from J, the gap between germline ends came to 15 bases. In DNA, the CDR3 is TGTGCCAGCAGTTTAAGAGGCGGATCCCAAAATCAGCCCCAGCATTTT. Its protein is CASSLRGGSQNQPQHF.

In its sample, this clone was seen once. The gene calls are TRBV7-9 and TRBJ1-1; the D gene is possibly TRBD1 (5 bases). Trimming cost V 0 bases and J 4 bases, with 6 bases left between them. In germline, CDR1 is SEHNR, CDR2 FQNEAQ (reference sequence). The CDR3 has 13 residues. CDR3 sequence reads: CASSLARATEAFF. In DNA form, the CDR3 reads TGTGCCAGCAGCTTAGCCAGGGCCACTGAAGCTTTCTTT.

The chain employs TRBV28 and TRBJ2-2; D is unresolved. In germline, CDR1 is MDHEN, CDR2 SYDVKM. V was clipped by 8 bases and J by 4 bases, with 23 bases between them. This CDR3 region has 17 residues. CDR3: CASDGRLGSLGTGELFF. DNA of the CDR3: TGTGCCAGCGACGGACGTTTAGGATCCTTAGGCACCGGGGAGCTGTTTTTT.

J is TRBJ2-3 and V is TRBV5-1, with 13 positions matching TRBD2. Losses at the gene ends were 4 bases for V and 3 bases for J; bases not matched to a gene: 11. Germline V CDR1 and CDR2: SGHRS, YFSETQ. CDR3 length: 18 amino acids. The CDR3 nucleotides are TGCGCCAGCAGCCCTAAACTAGCGGGGGGGCCGATTACAGATACGCAGTATTTT. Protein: CASSPKLAGGPITDTQYF.

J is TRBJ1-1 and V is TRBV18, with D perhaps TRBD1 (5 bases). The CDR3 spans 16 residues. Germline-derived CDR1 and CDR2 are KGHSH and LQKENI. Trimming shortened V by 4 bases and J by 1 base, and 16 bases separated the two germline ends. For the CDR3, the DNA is TGTGCCAGCTCACAAGGGGCGGCGGGCGGGAACACTGAAGCTTTCTTT. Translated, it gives CASSQGAAGGNTEAFF.

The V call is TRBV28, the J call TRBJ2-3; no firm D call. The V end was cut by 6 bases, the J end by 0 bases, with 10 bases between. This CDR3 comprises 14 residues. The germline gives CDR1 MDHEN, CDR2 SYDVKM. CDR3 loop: CASSPRLSTDTQYF. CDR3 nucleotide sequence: TGTGCCAGCAGCCCCAGACTGAGCACAGATACGCAGTATTTT.

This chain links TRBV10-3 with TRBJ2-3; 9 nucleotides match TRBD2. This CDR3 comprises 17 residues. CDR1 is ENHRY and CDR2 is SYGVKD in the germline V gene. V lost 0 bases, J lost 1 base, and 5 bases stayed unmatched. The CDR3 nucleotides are TGTGCCATCAGTGAGTCGATCTTAGCGGGGGGCACAGATACGCAGTATTTT. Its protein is CAISESILAGGTDTQYF.

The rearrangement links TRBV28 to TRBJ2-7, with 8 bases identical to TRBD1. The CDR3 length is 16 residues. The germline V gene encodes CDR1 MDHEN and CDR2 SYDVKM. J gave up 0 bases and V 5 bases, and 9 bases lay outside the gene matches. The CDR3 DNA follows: TGTGCCAGCAGTCAGCCAGGGGGCGGCAGCTCCTACGAGCAGTACTTC. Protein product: CASSQPGGGSSYEQYF.

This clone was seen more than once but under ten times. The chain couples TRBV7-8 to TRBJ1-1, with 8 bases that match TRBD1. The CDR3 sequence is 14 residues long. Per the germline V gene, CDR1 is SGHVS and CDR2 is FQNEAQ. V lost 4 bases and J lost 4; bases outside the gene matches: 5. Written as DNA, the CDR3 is TGTGCCAGCAGCTCCAGACAGGGGATCACTGAAGCTTTCTTT. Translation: CASSSRQGITEAFF.

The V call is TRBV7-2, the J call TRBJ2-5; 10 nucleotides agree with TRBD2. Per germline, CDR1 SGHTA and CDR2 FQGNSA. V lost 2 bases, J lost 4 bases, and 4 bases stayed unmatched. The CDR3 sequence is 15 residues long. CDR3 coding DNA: TGTGCCAGCAGCTTAAGCGGGGGGGCCGTAGAGACCCAGTACTTC. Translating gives CASSLSGGAVETQYF. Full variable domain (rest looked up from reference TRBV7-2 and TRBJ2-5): GAGVSQSPSNKVTEKGKDVELRCDPISGHTALYWYRQSLGQGLEFLIYFQGNSAPDKSGLPSDRFSAERTGGSVSTLTIQRTQQEDSAVYLCASSLSGGAVETQYFGPGTRLLVL.

CDR3 in amino acids: CASSLPGTRADTQYF. The CDR3 DNA sequence: TGTGCCAGCAGTTTACCCGGGACTAGAGCTGATACGCAGTATTTT. The chain carries TRBV28 and TRBJ2-3; 8 positions match TRBD2. The junction had 7 bases not matched to a gene; V was cut back by 2 bases and J by 6 bases. This CDR3 contains 15 residues. Germline values: CDR1 MDHEN, CDR2 SYDVKM.

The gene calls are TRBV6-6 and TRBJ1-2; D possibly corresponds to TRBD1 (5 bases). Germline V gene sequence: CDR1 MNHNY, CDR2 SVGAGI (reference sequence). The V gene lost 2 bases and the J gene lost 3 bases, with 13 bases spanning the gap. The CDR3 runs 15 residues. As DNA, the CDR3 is TGTGCCAGCAGTTACATTCGGGCGGGGGACTATGGCTACACCTTC. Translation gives CASSYIRAGDYGYTF.

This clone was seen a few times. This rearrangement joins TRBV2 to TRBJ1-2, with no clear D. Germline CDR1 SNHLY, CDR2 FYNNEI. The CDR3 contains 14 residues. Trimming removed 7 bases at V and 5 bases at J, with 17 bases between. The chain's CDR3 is CASKVSVLGYGYTF. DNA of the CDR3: TGTGCCAGCAAGGTCAGCGTGTTAGGATATGGCTACACCTTC.

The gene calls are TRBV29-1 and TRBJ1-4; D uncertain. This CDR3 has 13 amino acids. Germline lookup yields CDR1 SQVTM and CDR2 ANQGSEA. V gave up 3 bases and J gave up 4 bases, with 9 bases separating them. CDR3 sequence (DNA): TGCAGCGTTGAGCGGCGTCTTAATGAAAAACTGTTTTTT. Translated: CSVERRLNEKLFF.

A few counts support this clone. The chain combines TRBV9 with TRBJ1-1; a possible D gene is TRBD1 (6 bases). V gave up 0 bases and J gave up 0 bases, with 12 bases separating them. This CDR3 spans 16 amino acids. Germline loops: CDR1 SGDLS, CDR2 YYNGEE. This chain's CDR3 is CASSVAPGGLNTEAFF. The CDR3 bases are TGTGCCAGCAGCGTAGCCCCGGGGGGCTTGAACACTGAAGCTTTCTTT.